This T cell receptor (beta chain) originates from a study of T cell clonality in common variable immunodeficiency. Only in-frame clones appear in the TCRdb table, and some are missing; sequencing was by immunoSEQ multiplex PCR. The table lists tens of thousands of clones, with no singletons. In the case of this clone: Its antigen is as yet unknown. From the germline J gene comes the end of the CDR3, since the read stops 3 residues before it.

Notes on the study in general: CVID subjects showed higher TCRbeta clonality than healthy controls. Links between repertoire features and CVID complications were heterogeneity-limited. The cause of increased CVID clonality remains unclear without subpopulation sequencing.

Most patients and controls had Caucasian heritage. CDR3 size: 16 residues. Germline V gene sequence: CDR1 LNHDA, CDR2 SQIVND (reference sequence). V trimming: 5 bases; J trimming: 5 bases; junction bases outside the gene matches: 10. The sample comprised peripheral blood mononuclear cells. This TCR came from a person aged 18 to 70 in good health. The chain joins TRBV19 to TRBJ1-5, with 9 bases identical to TRBD1. CDR3 residues: CASSGGQGTFHQPQHF. The sequenced CDR3 bases are TGTGCCAGTAGTGGAGGACAGGGGACGTTTCATCAGCCC.